Listed below are T cell receptor beta chains from one sample, sequenced in a study of cytomegalovirus exposure and HLA in healthy donors. Profiling relied on immunoSEQ multiplex PCR, and the TCRdb table lists in-frame clones only, not all of them. The listing records around 210,000 clones. The sample comprised PBMCs. These receptors originate from a woman aged 30 to 39 in good health and CMV-seropositive. The CDR3 runs from the conserved cysteine through the conserved F or W.

17 | TRBV10-3 | CAISDPAGAYSNQPQHF
18 | TRBV4-3 | CASSQDLSGRAPYNEQFF
17 | TRBV4-3 | CASSNHIQGGITQPQHF
15 | TRBV19 | CASSKGGDYNYEQYF
16 | TRBV15 | CATSRDGLANPYEQYF
16 | TRBV19 | CASSAPQGPGDSPLHF
14 | TRBV10-3 | CATRATGQNYEQYF
14 | TRBV10-2 | CASTGAGGNQPQHF
14 | TRBV25-1 | CASSDIGKGAKQYF
18 | TRBV4-1 | CASSQDPTGTGLNTEAFF
15 | TRBV5-1 | CASSLGTSGIDEQFF
13 | TRBV7-9 | CASSLLGGNEQFF
15 | TRBV9 | CASSVGGTGSEKLFF
17 | TRBV11-3 | CASSLASGHRLQETQYF
13 | TRBV29-1 | CSVGLDTGNTIYF
13 | TRBV4-2 | CASSERRENIQYF
14 | TRBV5-5 | CASSLAAESYEQYF
15 | TRBV7-9 | CASSLWTGLWETQYF
13 | TRBV19 | CASSYRERTEAFF
16 | TRBV4-1 | CASNRGRGPMNTEAFF
14 | TRBV5-4 | CASSSPGNGNTIYF
16 | TRBV5-1 | CASSLGQGEFRNTIYF
14 | TRBV19 | CASHPRESRDTQYF
14 | TRBV28 | CASSLLGPGVVAFF
13 | TRBV27 | CASSVRLRSEAFF
14 | TRBV5-1 | CASSFSGASYEQYF
15 | TRBV28 | CASSSSGRPYNEQFF
17 | TRBV7-9 | CASSSKGTSGNTGELFF
17 | TRBV10-3 | CAISFFRSGNSYNEQFF
14 | TRBV4-3 | CASSLLGQGDEQFF
16 | TRBV5-1 | CASSPILLRTGNEAFF
15 | TRBV7-8 | CASSPRQRPNTEAFF
15 | TRBV18 | CASSSTTGGNQPQHF
14 | TRBV29-1 | CSVSQGAYAYEQYF
14 | TRBV18 | CASSLTGTNTEAFF
16 | TRBV12-5 | CASGPPTGRESGELFF
18 | TRBV4-3 | CASSQDRRLTFDTGELFF
15 | TRBV7-2 | CASSYAPVGLLEQYF
15 | TRBV5-6 | CASSPGTSGQETQYF
13 | TRBV19 | CASSTLAGNEQFF
13 | TRBV29-1 | CSVEAQGGTEAFF
18 | TRBV10-3 | CAIMSAGLGGGSSYEQYF
16 | TRBV7-8 | CASSLETGTGGYEQYF
17 | TRBV27 | CASTRGSGRANTGELFF
13 | TRBV4-1 | CASSSGTSGEQYF
15 | TRBV27 | CASSLLGAGANVLTF
15 | TRBV5-1 | CASSTLGLSPGELFF
16 | TRBV18 | CASSRLAGSRAYGTFF
17 | TRBV5-1 | CASSLLSQGAWTDTQYF
13 | TRBV11-2 | CASSLAGGAEQYF
12 | TRBV15 | CATGTSDYEQYF
13 | TRBV12-5 | CASGFRSIDGYTF
17 | TRBV15 | CATSRDSQGFSGNTIYF
15 | TRBV6-1 | CASSERRGGPDTQYF
13 | TRBV9 | CASSVEQGTGYTF
14 | TRBV9 | CASSVVAGGYEQYF
16 | TRBV5-8 | CASSQLGQTVDYGYTF